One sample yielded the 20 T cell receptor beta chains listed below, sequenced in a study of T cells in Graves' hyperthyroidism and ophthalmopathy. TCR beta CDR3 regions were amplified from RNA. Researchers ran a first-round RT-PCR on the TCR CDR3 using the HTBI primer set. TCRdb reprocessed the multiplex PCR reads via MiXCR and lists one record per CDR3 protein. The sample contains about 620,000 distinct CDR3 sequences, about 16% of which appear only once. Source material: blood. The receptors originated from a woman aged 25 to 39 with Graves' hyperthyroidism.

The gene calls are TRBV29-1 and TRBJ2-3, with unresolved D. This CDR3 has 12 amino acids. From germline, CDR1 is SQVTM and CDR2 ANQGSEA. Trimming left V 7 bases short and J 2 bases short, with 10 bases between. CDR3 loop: CSAPTPTDTQYF. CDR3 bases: TGCAGCGCACCTACCCCCACAGATACGCAGTATTTT.

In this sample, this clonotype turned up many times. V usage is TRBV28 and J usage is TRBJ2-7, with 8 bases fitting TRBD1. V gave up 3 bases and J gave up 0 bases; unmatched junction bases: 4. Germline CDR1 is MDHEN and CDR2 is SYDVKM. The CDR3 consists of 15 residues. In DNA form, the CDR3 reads TGTGCCAGCAGTTTCACAGGGGGACCCTCCTACGAGCAGTACTTC. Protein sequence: CASSFTGGPSYEQYF.

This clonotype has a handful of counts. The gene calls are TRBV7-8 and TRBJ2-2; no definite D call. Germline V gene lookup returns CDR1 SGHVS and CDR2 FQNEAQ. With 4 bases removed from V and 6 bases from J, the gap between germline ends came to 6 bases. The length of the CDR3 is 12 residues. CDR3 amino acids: CASSSKSGELFF. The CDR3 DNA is TGTGCCAGCAGCTCAAAATCCGGGGAGCTGTTTTTT. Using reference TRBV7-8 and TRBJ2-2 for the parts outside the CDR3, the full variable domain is GAGVSQSPRYKVAKRGQDVALRCDPISGHVSLFWYQQALGQGPEFLTYFQNEAQLDKSGLPSDRFFAERPEGSVSTLKIQRTQQEDSAVYLCASSSKSGELFFGEGSRLTVL.

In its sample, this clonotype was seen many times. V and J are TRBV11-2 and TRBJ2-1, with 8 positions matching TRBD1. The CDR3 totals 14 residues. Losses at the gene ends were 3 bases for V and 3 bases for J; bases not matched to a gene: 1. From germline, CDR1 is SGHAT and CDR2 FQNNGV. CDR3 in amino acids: CASSLTGVYNEQFF. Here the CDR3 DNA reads TGTGCCAGCAGCTTGACAGGGGTCTACAATGAGCAGTTCTTC.

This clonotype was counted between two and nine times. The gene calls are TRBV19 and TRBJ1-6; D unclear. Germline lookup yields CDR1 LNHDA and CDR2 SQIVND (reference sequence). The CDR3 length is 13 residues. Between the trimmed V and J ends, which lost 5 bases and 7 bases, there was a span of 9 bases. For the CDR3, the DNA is TGTGCCAGTAGTGGACTGCGGAATTCACCCCTCCACTTT. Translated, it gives CASSGLRNSPLHF.

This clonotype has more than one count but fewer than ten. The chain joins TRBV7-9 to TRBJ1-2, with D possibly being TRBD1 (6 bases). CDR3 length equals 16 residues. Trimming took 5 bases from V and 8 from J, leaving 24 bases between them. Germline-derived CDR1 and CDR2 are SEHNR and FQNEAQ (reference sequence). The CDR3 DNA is TGTGCCAGCAGCGATCCCCTTGGGGAGGGACAAAAGGGCTACACCTTC. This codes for CASSDPLGEGQKGYTF.

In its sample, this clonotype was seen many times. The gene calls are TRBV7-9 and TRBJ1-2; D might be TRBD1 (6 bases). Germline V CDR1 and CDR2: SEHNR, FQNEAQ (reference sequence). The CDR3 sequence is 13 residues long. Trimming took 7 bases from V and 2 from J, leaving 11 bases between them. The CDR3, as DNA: TGTGCCAGCACCAAGACAGGAAACTATGGCTACACCTTC. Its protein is CASTKTGNYGYTF.

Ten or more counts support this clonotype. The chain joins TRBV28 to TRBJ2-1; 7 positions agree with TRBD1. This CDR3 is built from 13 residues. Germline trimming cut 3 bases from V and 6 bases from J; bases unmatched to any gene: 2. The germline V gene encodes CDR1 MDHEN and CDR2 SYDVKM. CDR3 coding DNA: TGTGCCAGCAGTTTGACAGGGATCAATGAGCAGTTCTTC. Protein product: CASSLTGINEQFF. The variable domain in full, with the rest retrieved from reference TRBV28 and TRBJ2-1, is DVKVTQSSRYLVKRTGEKVFLECVQDMDHENMFWYRQDPGLGLRLIYFSYDVKMKEKGDIPEGYSVSREKKERFSLILESASTNQTSMYLCASSLTGINEQFFGPGTRLTVL.

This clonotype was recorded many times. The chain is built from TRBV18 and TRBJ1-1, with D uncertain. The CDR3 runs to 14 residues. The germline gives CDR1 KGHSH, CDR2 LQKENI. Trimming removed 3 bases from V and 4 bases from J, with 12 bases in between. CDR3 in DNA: TGTGCCAGCTCACCGCTAAACGATCCCACTGAAGCTTTCTTT. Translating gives CASSPLNDPTEAFF.

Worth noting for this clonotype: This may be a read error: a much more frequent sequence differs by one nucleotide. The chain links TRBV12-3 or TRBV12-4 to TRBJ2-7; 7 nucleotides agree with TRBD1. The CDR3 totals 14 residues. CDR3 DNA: TGTGCCGGCAGTTTGGGACAGCAAGTTTACGAGCAGTACTTC. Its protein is CAGSLGQQVYEQYF.

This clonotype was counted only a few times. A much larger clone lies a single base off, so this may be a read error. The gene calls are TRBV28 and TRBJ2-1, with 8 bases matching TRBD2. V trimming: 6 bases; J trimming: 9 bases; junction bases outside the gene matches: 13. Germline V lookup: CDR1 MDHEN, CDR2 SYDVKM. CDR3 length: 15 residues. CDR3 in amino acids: CASRYTNGRGSEQFF. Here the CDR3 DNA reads TGTGCCAGCAGGTACACTAACGGGAGGGGGAGTGAGCAGTTCTTC.

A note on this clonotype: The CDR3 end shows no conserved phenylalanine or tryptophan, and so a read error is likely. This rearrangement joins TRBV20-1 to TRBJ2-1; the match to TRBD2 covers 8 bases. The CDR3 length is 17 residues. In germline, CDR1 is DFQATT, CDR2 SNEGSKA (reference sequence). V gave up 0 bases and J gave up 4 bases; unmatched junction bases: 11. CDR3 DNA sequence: TGCAGTGCTAGAGAGGGCTTGGGACTAGGAAGTTACAATGAGCAGTTCCTC. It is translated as CSAREGLGLGSYNEQFL.

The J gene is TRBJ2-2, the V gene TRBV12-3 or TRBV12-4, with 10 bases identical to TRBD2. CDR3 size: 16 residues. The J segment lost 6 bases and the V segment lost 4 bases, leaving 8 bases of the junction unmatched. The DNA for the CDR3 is TGTGCCAGCAGTTACGTACTAGCGGGACAGCCCGGGGAGCTGTTTTTT. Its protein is CASSYVLAGQPGELFF.

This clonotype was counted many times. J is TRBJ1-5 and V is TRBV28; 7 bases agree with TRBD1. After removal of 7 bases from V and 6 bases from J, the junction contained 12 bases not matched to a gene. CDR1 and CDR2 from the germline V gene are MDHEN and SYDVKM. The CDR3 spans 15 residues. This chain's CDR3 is CASNSDRDLRQPQHF. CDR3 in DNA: TGTGCCAGCAACTCCGACAGGGATTTACGTCAGCCCCAGCATTTT.

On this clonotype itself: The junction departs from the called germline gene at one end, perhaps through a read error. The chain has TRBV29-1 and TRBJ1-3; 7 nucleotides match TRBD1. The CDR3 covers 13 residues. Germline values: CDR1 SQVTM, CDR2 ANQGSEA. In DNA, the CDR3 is TGCAGCGTATCGACAGGGTACGGAAACACCATAGATTTT. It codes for CSVSTGYGNTIDF.

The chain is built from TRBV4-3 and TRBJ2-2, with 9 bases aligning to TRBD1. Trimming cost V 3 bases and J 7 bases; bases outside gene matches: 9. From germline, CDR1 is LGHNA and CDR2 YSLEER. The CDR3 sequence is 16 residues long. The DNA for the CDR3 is TGCGCCAGCAGCCACCGAGGACAGGGGATTATCGGGGAGCTGTTTTTT. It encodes CASSHRGQGIIGELFF.

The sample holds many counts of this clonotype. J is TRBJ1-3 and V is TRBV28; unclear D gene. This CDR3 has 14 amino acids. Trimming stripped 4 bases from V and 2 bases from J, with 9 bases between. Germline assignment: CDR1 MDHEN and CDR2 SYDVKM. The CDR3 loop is CASSSPWPGNTIYF. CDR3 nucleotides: TGTGCCAGCAGTTCCCCATGGCCTGGAAACACCATATATTTT.

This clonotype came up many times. CDR3 protein: CASSLSSQGAGTEAFF. DNA for the CDR3: TGTGCCAGCAGTTTATCGTCACAGGGGGCGGGCACTGAAGCTTTCTTT. V gene TRBV27 combines with J gene TRBJ1-1, with TRBD1 matching over 9 bases. The CDR3 runs to 16 residues. V was pared by 0 bases and J by 4 bases, with 6 bases of the junction left unmatched. Germline CDR1 is MNHEY and CDR2 is SMNVEV (reference sequence).

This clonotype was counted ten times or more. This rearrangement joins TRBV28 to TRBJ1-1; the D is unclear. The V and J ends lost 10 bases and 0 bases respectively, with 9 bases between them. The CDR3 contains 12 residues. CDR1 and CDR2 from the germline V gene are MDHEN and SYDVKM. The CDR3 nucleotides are TGTGCCACCGGACTGATGAACACTGAAGCTTTCTTT. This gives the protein CATGLMNTEAFF.

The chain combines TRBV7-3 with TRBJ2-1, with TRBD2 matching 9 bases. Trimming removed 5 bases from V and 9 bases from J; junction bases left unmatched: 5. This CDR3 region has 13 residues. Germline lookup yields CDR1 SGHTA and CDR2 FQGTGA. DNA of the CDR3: TGTGCCAGCAGCGGGACTAGCAGGAGTGAGCAGTTCTTC. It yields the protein CASSGTSRSEQFF.